This record concerns one TCR beta chain sequence. The antigen is not known. The sample belongs to a study of Ad26.COV2.S vaccination and SARS-CoV-2 variants. Study-level points and caveats: Total responses of T cells may have been underestimated by the analyses of TCR breadth and depth.

Using immunoSEQ multiplex PCR, the repertoire was profiled, and TCRdb retains in-frame clones only, with some absent. This sample yields under 150,000 clones, of which more than 80% are seen a single time; about 5% belongs to the top ten. This CDR3 region has 21 residues. The germline V gene has CDR1 MGHRA and CDR2 YSYEKL. V shed 0 bases and J 2 bases; nucleotides not matched to a gene: 17. The source is a human donor who had recovered from COVID-19. The chain combines TRBV4-1 with TRBJ1-2, with 11 bases identical to TRBD1. The sequenced sample was peripheral blood, obtained after recovery from COVID-19. CDR3 nucleotides: TGCGCCAGCAGCCAAGATTTAATAACGGGTGTCCGGGACAGGGGGAACTATGGCTACACCTTC. This translates into CASSQDLITGVRDRGNYGYTF.